This entry concerns a single T cell receptor (beta chain). The antigen it recognizes is unknown. No much larger clone exists at a distance of one base, and base qualities are not known. PBMCs were isolated by Ficoll-Paque density gradient centrifugation. This record comes from a study of T-cell memory formation after mild COVID-19 (dated by TCRdb to the early 2020s). Notes on the research overall: Most TCR sequence clusters were specific to one of the two donors. The cohort comprised two young, previously healthy adult volunteers, one female and one male. In two donors, T-cell clones that expanded and contracted after mild COVID-19 were tracked by sequencing TCRalpha and TCRbeta repertoires over time. What the work shows at the level of the full study, not this receptor alone: Only a couple of mild cases were covered in the study, and larger cohorts including severe cases with pre-infection samples were considered necessary. The second-wave clones that peaked on day 37 were not confirmed to be SARS-CoV-2 specific. Clones that contracted from day 15 to 85 showed balanced CD4/CD8 phenotypes, whereas a second wave of clones that expanded from day 15 to 37 leaned towards CD4+. Contracting CD4+ clones appeared mostly in the CM and EM memory subsets, whereas CD8+ clones were enriched in EMRA. The detection of some responding clones in pre-infection memory suggests that pre-existing cross-reactive memory T cells joined the SARS-CoV-2 response.

As encoded in the germline V gene, CDR1 is MGHRA while CDR2 is YSYEKL. The CDR3 contains 13 residues, cysteine and phenylalanine counted. Only the CDR3 DNA stays, 39 bases, in frame from base 1. Trimming removed 2 bases from V and 13 bases from J, leaving 17 bases between the germline ends. Sequenced using an Illumina NovaSeq 6000. TCRalpha and TCRbeta cDNA libraries were constructed by 5'RACE with constant-segment primers, with sample barcodes and unique molecular identifiers being introduced. Trizol reagent was used to extract RNA from every sample. The libraries were amplified in two PCR steps, and the second step added a second sample barcode and Illumina TruSeq adapters. Sequencing of libraries was performed on an Illumina NovaSeq with 2 x 150 bp paired-end reads. From the authors' description of their analysis: Demultiplexing of reads and collapsing into UMI-guided consensus sequences were performed with migec v1.2.7. Using mixcr v2.1.11, the UMI consensuses were aligned to TRA and TRB V and J templates and assembled into clonotypes. A clonotype was counted as expanded or contracted only if both edgeR and NoisET called the change significant, with noise models trained on biological replicates. For edgeR calls, the cutoffs were a false discovery rate-adjusted p below 0.01 and a log2 fold-change threshold of 1. PCA with hierarchical clustering of max-normalized trajectories of the 1000 most abundant clonotypes was used as exploratory dynamics analysis. Separately sequenced CD4+ and CD8+ repertoires were used to assign the CD4 or CD8 phenotype of responding clones. Starting from the raw public reads, TCRdb applied fastp trimming at Q25, assembled clones with MiXCR and retained in-frame beta chains. Every distinct CDR3 protein forms one entry, paired with its most common genes and DNA. The V and J calls and clone size come from TCRdb's table, not from the authors' own analysis. This sample gives about 270,000 distinct CDR3 sequences in total; approximately 16% of them show up just once. The ten largest make up around 20% of the sample.

Rearrangement joined TRBV4-1 to TRBJ1-2; the D segment could be TRBD1, given 6 matching bases. The clonotype was recovered from a man aged 18 to 35 who had mild COVID-19 (a few samples of this study predate the infection). The sample titles of this study are shuffled in the database, so cell type and time point are left out; the donor was told from shared clones. The material sequenced was PBMCs or a T cell subset sorted from them (not recorded which). The CDR3 here reads CASSQRTQGRATF. The sequenced DNA is TGCGCCAGCAGCCAACGGACACAGGGACGGGCCACCTTC.